This T cell receptor beta chain stems from a study of blood T cells in healthy people across ages. For the study at large: The capture of about one barcoded beta molecule per two T cells was achieved by template switching. Notes on the study in general: Naive CD4+ cell counts and diversity both ran higher in long-lived than in aged donors.

The use of a sample-barcoded 5' primer and a J-beta primer mix characterized a second PCR of about 6 to 11 cycles. Tags on each cDNA molecule came from a template-switch adaptor with 12 random nucleotides. TCRdb recomputed calls from the 5' RACE reads with MiXCR, one row per CDR3 protein. The table includes some 900,000 distinct CDR3 sequences, 25% to 30% detected once. The CDR3 length is 15 residues. The germline CDR1 and CDR2 sequences are MNHNY and SVGAGI (reference sequence). A remark on this clonotype: Its target is not known. Germline is not matched at one junction end, which may reflect a read error.

Total RNA was isolated from each sample in quantities of at least 5.5 micrograms. Sequencing input: blood. The rearrangement uses TRBV6-6 and TRBJ2-6, with 8 positions matching TRBD1. This clonotype was sampled from an elderly woman in good health. CDR3 coding DNA: TGTGCCAGCAGACGGACAGGGTCTGGGGCCAACGTCCGGACTTTC. This gives the protein CASRRTGSGANVRTF.